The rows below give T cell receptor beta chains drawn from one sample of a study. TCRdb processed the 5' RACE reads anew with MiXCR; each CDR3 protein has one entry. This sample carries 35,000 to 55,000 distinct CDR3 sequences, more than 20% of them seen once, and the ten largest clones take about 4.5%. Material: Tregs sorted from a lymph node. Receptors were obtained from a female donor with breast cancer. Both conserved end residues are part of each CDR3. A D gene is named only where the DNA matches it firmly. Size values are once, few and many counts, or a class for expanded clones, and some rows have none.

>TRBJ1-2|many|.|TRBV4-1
CASSQVPYLRATNYGYTF
TGCGCCAGCAGCCAAGTGCCGTATTTAAGGGCCACTAACTATGGCTACACCTTC
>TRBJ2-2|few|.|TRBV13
CASSRQENTGELFF
TGTGCCAGCAGTCGGCAGGAGAACACCGGGGAGCTGTTTTTT
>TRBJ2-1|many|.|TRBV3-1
CASSQATNNEQFF
TGTGCCAGCAGCCAAGCGACGAACAATGAGCAGTTCTTC
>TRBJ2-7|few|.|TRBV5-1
CASSLGRGSYEQYF
TGCGCCAGCAGCTTGGGTAGAGGTTCCTACGAGCAGTACTTC
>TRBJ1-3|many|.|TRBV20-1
CSARAGFSGNTIYF
TGCAGTGCTAGAGCCGGGTTCTCTGGAAACACCATATATTTT
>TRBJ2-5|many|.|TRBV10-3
CAISESSQETQYF
TGTGCCATCAGTGAGTCGAGCCAAGAGACCCAGTACTTC
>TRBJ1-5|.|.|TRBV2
CASSGQTTYGQPQHF
TGTGCCAGCAGCGGACAAACCACGTATGGTCAGCCCCAGCATTTT
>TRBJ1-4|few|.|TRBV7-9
CASSFGNEKLFF
TGTGCCAGCAGCTTTGGAAATGAAAAACTGTTTTTT
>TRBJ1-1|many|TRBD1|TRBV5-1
CASTPSGGAASEAFF
TGCGCCAGCACCCCGTCAGGGGGTGCCGCTTCTGAAGCTTTCTTT
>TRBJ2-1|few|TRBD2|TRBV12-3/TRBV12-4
CASRAGAWNEQFF
TGTGCCAGCAGGGCGGGAGCCTGGAATGAGCAGTTCTTC
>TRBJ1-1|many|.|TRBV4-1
CASSPRWRDTEAFF
TGCGCCAGCAGCCCCCGATGGAGGGACACTGAAGCTTTCTTT
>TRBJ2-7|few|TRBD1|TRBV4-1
CASSLLRDSSYEQYF
TGCGCCAGCAGCCTTCTCCGGGACAGCTCCTACGAGCAGTACTTC
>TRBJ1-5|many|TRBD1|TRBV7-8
CASSLVDRGSNQPQHF
TGTGCCAGCAGCTTAGTAGACAGGGGGTCGAATCAGCCCCAGCATTTT
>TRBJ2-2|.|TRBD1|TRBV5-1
CAGSRGQEDTGELFF
TGCGCCGGCAGCAGGGGACAGGAAGACACCGGGGAGCTGTTTTTT
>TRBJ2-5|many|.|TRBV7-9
CASSQQSGTLKETQYF
TGTGCCAGCAGCCAACAATCCGGGACACTGAAAGAGACCCAGTACTTC
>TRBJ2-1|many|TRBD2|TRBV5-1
CASSYLAGGPPNEQFF
TGCGCCAGCAGCTACCTAGCGGGAGGGCCTCCCAATGAGCAGTTCTTC
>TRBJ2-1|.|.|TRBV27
CASKIATPDNEKVF
TGTGCCAGCAAAATAGCCACTCCAGACAATGAGAAGGTCTTC
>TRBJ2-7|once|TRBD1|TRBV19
CASSISGQGAYEQYF
TGTGCCAGTAGTATATCGGGGCAGGGGGCCTACGAGCAGTACTTC
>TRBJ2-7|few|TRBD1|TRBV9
CASSALPGTVAYEQYF
TGTGCCAGCAGCGCGCTTCCCGGGACAGTCGCCTACGAGCAGTACTTC
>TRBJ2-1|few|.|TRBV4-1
CASSQGLSNEQFF
TGCGCCAGCAGCCAAGGGCTAAGCAATGAGCAGTTCTTC
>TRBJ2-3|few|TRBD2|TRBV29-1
CSVPTLAGGFSTQCF
TGCAGCGTTCCTACACTAGCGGGAGGATTCTCTACGCAGTGTTTT
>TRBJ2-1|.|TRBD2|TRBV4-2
CASSFVLAGGNEQFF
TGTGCCAGCAGCTTCGTACTAGCGGGGGGGAATGAGCAGTTCTTC
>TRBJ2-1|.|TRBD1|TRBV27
CASSLLWDRLGTGNEQFF
TGTGCCAGCAGTTTATTATGGGACAGATTAGGAACAGGGAATGAGCAGTTCTTC
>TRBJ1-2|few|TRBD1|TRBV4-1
CASGTGVGYTF
TGCGCCAGCGGGACAGGGGTGGGCTACACCTTC
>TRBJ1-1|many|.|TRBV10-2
CAGGPEAFF
TGCGCCGGGGGCCCCGAAGCTTTCTTT
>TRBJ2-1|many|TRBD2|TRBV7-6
CASSLLTSGIYNEQFF
TGTGCCAGCAGCTTATTGACTAGCGGGATTTACAATGAGCAGTTCTTC
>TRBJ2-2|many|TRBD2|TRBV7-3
CASSWTRNTGELFF
TGTGCCAGCAGCTGGACTAGGAACACCGGGGAGCTGTTTTTT
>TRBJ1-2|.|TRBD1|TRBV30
CAWRGTGEGNGYTF
TGTGCCTGGCGAGGGACAGGCGAAGGGAATGGCTACACCTTC
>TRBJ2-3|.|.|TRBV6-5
CASSYGDALGTQYF
TGTGCCAGCAGTTACGGAGACGCTCTGGGTACGCAGTATTTT
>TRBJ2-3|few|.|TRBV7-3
CASSLIWGTTDTQYF
TGTGCCAGCAGCTTAATCTGGGGAACCACAGATACGCAGTATTTT
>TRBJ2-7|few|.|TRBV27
CASSPGPASEQYF
TGTGCCAGCAGTCCCGGCCCAGCCTCCGAGCAGTACTTC
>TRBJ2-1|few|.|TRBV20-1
CSASAGDEQFF
TGCAGTGCTAGCGCGGGCGATGAGCAGTTCTTC
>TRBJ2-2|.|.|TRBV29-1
CSVARTVNTGELFF
TGCAGCGTTGCCCGGACGGTGAACACCGGGGAGCTGTTTTTT
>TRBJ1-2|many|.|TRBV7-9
CASSPALGYTF
TGTGCCAGCAGCCCCGCTCTTGGCTACACCTTC
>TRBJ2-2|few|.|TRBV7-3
CASSPRGNTGELFF
TGTGCCAGCAGCCCTCGGGGGAACACCGGGGAGCTGTTTTTT
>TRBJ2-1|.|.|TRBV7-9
CASSLSLGHTRGQFF
TGTGCCAGCAGCTTATCTCTGGGGCATACTAGGGGGCAGTTCTTC
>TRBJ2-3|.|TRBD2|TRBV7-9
CASSLSGTSTDTQYF
TGTGCCAGCAGTCTTAGCGGGACCAGCACAGATACGCAGTATTTT
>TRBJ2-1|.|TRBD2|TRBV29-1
CSVEEAGSGIGNEQFF
TGCAGCGTTGAAGAGGCGGGTAGCGGGATTGGCAATGAGCAGTTCTTC
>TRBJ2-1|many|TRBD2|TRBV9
CASSVSSGYNEQFF
TGTGCCAGCAGCGTTTCTAGCGGATACAATGAGCAGTTCTTC
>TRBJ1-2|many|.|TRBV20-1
CSAREVYGYTF
TGCAGTGCTAGGGAGGTCTATGGCTACACCTTC